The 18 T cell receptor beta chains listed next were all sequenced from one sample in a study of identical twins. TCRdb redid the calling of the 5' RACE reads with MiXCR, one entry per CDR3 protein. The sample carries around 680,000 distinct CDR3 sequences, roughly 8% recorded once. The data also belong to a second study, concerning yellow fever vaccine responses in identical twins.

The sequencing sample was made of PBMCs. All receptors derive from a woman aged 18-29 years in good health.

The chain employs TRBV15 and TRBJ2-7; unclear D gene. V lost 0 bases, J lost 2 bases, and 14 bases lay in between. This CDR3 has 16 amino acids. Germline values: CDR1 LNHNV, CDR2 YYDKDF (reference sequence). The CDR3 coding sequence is TGTGCCACCAGCAGAGACCGAGGCACCTCCCCCTACGAGCAGTACTTC. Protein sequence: CATSRDRGTSPYEQYF.

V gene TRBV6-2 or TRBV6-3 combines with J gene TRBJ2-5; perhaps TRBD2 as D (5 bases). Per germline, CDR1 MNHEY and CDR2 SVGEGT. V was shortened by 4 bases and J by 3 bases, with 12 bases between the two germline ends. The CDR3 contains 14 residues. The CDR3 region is CASSSLVYEETQYF. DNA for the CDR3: TGTGCCAGCAGTTCACTAGTCTACGAAGAGACCCAGTACTTC.

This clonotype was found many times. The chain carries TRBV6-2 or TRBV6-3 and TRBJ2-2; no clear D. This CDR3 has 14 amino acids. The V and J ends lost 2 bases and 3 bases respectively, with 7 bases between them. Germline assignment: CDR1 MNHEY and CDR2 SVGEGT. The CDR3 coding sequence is TGTGCCAGCAGTTACGCATTGGACACCGGGGAGCTGTTTTTT. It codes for CASSYALDTGELFF.

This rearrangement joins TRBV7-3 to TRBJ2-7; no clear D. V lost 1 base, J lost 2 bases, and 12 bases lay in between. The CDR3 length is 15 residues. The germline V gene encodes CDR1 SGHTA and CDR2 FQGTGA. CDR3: CASSLNAAAPYEQYF. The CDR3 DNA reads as TGTGCCAGCAGCTTAAATGCGGCAGCCCCCTACGAGCAGTACTTC.

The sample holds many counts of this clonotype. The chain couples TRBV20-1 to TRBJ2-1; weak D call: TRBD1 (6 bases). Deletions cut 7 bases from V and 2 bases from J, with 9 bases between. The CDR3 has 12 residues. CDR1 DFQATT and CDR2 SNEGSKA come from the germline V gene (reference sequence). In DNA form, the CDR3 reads TGCAGTGGAAAGGGGGCCTACAATGAGCAGTTCTTC. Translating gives CSGKGAYNEQFF.

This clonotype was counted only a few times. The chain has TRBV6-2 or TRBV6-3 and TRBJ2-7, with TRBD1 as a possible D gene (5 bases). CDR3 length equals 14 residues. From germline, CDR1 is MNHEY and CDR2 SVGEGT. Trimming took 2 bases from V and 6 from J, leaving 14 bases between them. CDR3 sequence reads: CASSYGAVPGEQYF. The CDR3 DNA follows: TGTGCCAGCAGTTACGGGGCAGTCCCGGGCGAGCAGTACTTC.

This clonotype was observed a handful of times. CDR3 protein: CASSYGGAQETQYF. Here the CDR3 DNA reads TGTGCCAGCAGTTACGGCGGGGCACAAGAGACCCAGTACTTC. This chain uses TRBV6-2 or TRBV6-3 with TRBJ2-5; possible D gene TRBD2, 6 bases. V gave up 2 bases and J gave up 2 bases, with 9 bases separating them. Germline V lookup: CDR1 MNHEY, CDR2 SVGEGT. This CDR3 is 14 amino acids long.

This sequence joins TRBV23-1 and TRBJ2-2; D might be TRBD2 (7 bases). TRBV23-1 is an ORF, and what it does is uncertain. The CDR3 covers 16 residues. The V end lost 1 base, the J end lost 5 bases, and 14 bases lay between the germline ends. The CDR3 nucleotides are TGCGCCAGCAGTCAATGGGGGGGCCTCAGGACCGGGGAGCTGTTTTTT. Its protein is CASSQWGGLRTGELFF.

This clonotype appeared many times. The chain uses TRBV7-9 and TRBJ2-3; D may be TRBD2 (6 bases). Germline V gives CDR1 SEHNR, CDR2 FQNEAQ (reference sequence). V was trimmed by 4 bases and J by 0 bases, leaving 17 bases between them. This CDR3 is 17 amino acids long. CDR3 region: CASSWGKGGVSTDTQYF. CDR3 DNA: TGTGCCAGCAGCTGGGGGAAGGGAGGAGTAAGCACAGATACGCAGTATTTT.

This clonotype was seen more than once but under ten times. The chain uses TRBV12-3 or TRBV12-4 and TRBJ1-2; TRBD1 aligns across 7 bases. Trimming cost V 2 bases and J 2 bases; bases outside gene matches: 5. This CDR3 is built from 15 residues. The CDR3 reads CASSLWDRTNYGYTF. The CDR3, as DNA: TGTGCCAGCAGTTTATGGGACAGAACAAACTATGGCTACACCTTC.

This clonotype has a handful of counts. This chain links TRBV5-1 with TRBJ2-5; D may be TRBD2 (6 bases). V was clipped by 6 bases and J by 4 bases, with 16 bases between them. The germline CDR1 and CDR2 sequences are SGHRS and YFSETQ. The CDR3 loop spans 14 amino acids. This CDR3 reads CASTFVWGGETQYF. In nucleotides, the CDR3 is TGCGCCAGCACCTTTGTGTGGGGAGGAGAGACCCAGTACTTC.

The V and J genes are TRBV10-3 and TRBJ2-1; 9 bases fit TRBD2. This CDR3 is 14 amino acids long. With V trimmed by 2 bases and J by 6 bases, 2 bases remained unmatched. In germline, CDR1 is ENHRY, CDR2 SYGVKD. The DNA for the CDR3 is TGTGCCATCAGTGAGGCGGGAGGGATCAATGAGCAGTTCTTC. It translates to CAISEAGGINEQFF.

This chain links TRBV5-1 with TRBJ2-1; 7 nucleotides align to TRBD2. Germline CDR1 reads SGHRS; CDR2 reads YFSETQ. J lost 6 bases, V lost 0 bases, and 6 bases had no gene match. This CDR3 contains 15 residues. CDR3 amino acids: CASSLGPGTTNEQFF. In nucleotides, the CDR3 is TGCGCCAGCAGCTTGGGCCCCGGGACTACCAATGAGCAGTTCTTC.

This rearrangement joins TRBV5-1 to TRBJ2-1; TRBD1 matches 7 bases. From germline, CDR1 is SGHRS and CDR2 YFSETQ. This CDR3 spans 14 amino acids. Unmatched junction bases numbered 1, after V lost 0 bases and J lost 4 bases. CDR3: CASSLEQGYNEQFF. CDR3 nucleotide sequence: TGCGCCAGCAGCTTGGAACAGGGGTACAATGAGCAGTTCTTC.

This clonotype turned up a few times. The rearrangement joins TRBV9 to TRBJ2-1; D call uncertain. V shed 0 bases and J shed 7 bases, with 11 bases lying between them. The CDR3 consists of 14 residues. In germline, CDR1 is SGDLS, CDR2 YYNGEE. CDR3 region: CASSVAKIGNEQFF. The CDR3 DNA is TGTGCCAGCAGCGTAGCTAAGATAGGAAATGAGCAGTTCTTC. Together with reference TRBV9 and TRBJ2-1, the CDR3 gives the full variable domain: DSGVTQTPKHLITATGQRVTLRCSPRSGDLSVYWYQQSLDQGLQFLIQYYNGEERAKGNILERFSAQQFPDLHSELNLSSLELGDSALYFCASSVAKIGNEQFFGPGTRLTVL.

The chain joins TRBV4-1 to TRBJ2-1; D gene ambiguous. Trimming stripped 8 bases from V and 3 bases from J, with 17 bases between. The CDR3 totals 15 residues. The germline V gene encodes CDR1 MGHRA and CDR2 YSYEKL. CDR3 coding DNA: TGCGCCAGCTCCCCGGATCCCTTCGTCTACAATGAGCAGTTCTTC. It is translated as CASSPDPFVYNEQFF.

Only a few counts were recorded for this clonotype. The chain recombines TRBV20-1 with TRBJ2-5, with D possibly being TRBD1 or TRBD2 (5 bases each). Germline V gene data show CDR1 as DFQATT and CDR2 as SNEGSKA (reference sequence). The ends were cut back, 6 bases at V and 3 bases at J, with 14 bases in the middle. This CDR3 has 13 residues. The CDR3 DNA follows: TGCAGTGCGACCGGGACGGGAAAAGAGACCCAGTACTTC. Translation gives CSATGTGKETQYF.

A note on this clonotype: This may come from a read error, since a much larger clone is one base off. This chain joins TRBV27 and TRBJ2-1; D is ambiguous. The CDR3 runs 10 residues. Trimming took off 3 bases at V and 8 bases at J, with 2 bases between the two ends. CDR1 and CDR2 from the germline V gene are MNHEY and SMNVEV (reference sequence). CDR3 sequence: CASSFYEQFF. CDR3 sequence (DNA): TGTGCCAGCAGTTTTTATGAGCAGTTCTTC.